This T cell receptor beta chain was obtained from a study of cytomegalovirus exposure and HLA in healthy donors. Points on this clone: The antigen is unknown.

This CDR3 region has 14 residues. The germline gives CDR1 SGHRS, CDR2 YFSETQ. V was trimmed by 1 base and J by 0 bases, leaving 7 bases between them. Study findings and constraints: While the bulk of TCR sequences proved rare, some public TCRs turned up in many donors. Fewer than 200 TCR beta chains were listed as cytomegalovirus-associated.

Measured with immunoSEQ multiplex PCR; TCRdb has only the in-frame clones, and not every one. The sample includes fewer than 250,000 clones, about 86% seen only once; the top ten take 2.6%. V and J are TRBV5-1 and TRBJ2-5; perhaps TRBD1 as D (5 bases). The sequenced material came from PBMCs. The sequence was collected from a man in his late teens or twenties in good health and CMV-seronegative. Here the CDR3 reads CASSLYRYQETQYF. CDR3 bases: TGCGCCAGCAGCTTGTACAGGTACCAAGAGACCCAGTACTTC.